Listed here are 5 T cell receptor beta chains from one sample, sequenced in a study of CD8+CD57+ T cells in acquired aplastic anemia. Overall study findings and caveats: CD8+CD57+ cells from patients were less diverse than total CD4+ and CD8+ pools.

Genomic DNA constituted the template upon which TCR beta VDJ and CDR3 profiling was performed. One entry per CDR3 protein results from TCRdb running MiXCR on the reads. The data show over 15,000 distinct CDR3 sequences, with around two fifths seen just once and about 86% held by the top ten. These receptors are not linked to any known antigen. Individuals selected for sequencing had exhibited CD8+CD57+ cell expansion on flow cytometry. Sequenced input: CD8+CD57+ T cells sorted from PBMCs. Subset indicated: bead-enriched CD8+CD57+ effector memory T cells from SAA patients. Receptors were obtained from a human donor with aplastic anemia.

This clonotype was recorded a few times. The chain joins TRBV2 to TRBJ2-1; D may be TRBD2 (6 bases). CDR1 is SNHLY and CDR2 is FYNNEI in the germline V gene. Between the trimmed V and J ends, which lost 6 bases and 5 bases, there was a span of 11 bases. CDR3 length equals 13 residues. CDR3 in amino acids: CASRTSGDNEQFF. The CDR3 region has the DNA TGTGCCAGCAGAACATCGGGGGACAATGAGCAGTTCTTC. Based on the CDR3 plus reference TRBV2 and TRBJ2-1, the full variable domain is EPEVTQTPSHQVTQMGQEVILRCVPISNHLYFYWYRQILGQKVEFLVSFYNNEISEKSEIFDDQFSVERPDGSNFTLKIRSTKLEDSAMYFCASRTSGDNEQFFGPGTRLTVL.

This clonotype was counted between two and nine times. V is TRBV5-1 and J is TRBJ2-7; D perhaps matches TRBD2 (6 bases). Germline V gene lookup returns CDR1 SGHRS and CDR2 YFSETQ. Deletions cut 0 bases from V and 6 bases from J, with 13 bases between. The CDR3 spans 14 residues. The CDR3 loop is CASSLGEEFGEQYF. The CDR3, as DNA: TGCGCCAGCAGCTTGGGGGAGGAATTTGGCGAGCAGTACTTC. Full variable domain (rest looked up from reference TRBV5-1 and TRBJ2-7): KAGVTQTPRYLIKTRGQQVTLSCSPISGHRSVSWYQQTPGQGLQFLFEYFSETQRNKGNFPGRFSGRQFSNSRSEMNVSTLELGDSALYLCASSLGEEFGEQYFGPGTRLTVT.

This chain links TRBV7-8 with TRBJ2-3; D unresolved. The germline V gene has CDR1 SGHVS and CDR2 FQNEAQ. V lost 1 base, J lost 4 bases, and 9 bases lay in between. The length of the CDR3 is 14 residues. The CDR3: CASSLEGSPDTQYF. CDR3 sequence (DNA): TGTGCCAGCAGCTTAGAAGGATCTCCAGATACGCAGTATTTT.

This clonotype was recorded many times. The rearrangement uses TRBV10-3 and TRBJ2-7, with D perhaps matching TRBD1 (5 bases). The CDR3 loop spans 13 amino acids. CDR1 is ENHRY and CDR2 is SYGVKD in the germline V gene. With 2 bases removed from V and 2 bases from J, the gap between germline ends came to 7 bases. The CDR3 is CAISEDRAYEQYF. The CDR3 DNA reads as TGTGCCATCAGTGAGGACAGAGCCTACGAGCAGTACTTC.

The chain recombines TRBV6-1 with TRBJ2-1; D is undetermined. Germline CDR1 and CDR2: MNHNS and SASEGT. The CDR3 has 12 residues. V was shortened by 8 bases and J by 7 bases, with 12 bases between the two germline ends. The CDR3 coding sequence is TGTGCCAGCCTAAGCCCGAGGAATGAGCAGTTCTTC. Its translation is CASLSPRNEQFF.